The 20 T cell receptor beta chains below come from one sample, sequenced in a study of Tregs in tolerant kidney transplant recipients. TCRdb's table, derived via immunoSEQ multiplex PCR, lists solely in-frame clones and lacks some. The sample lists 35,000 to 50,000 clones; 95% to 96% were seen once. These receptors lack a known antigen. Sequenced material: Tregs from blood cultured with allogeneic cells. The receptor set was obtained from a human donor in good health.

The chain joins TRBV18 to TRBJ2-4; D might be TRBD1 (5 bases). This CDR3 comprises 15 residues. Germline V CDR1 and CDR2: KGHSH, LQKENI. With 2 bases removed from V and 1 base from J, the gap between germline ends came to 9 bases. The DNA for the CDR3 is TGTGCCAGCTCACCAATACAGGAGGCCAAAAACATTCAGTACTTC. Translating it yields CASSPIQEAKNIQYF.

This sequence joins TRBV5-4 and TRBJ2-1, with D unresolved. The germline V gene encodes CDR1 SGHNT and CDR2 YYREEE (reference sequence). Between the trimmed V and J ends, which lost 1 base and 11 bases, there was a span of 7 bases. The CDR3 has 11 amino acids. The CDR3 region is CASSLNQKQFF. The CDR3 DNA is TGTGCCAGCAGCTTGAACCAGAAGCAGTTCTTC.

The chain carries TRBV6-1 and TRBJ1-4; perhaps TRBD1 as D (6 bases). This CDR3 has 13 residues. Germline V CDR1 and CDR2: MNHNS, SASEGT. Trimming left V 2 bases short and J 7 bases short, with 8 bases between. The CDR3 loop is CASSEQGTEKLFF. The CDR3 coding sequence is TGTGCCAGCAGTGAACAGGGGACTGAAAAACTGTTTTTT.

The genes are TRBV11-2 and TRBJ1-1; the D is unclear. The V gene lost 2 bases and the J gene lost 9 bases, with 7 bases spanning the gap. CDR3 length: 11 amino acids. Germline V gene data show CDR1 as SGHAT and CDR2 as FQNNGV. CDR3 DNA: TGTGCCAGCAGCTTACAAACGCAAGCTTTCTTT. It is translated as CASSLQTQAFF.

This clone is a singleton in its sample. The V gene is TRBV7-8, the J gene TRBJ2-7; D is perhaps TRBD1 or TRBD2 (5 bases each). There are 15 residues in the CDR3. V was pared by 5 bases and J by 4 bases, with 18 bases between. Germline lookup yields CDR1 SGHVS and CDR2 FQNEAQ. CDR3 coding DNA: TGTGCCAGCAGCCTCCGGGACGAAGTCTATTACGAGCAGTACTTC. Translation gives CASSLRDEVYYEQYF.

The rearrangement joins TRBV11-2 to TRBJ2-1; TRBD2 matches at 7 bases. The CDR3 length is 16 residues. Trimming cost V 5 bases and J 0 bases; bases outside gene matches: 7. CDR1 and CDR2 (germline): SGHAT, FQNNGV. The CDR3 loop reads CASSAWLAASYNEQFF. The CDR3 bases are TGTGCCAGCAGCGCTTGGCTAGCGGCCTCCTACAATGAGCAGTTCTTC.

The gene calls are TRBV30 and TRBJ1-2, with TRBD1 as a possible D gene (5 bases). The V gene's germline CDR1 is GTSNPN and CDR2 SVGIG (reference sequence). The CDR3 spans 15 residues. Trimming took off 3 bases at V and 5 bases at J, with 19 bases between the two ends. DNA of the CDR3: TGTGCCTGGAGCGTAAGGGGTTTTAAGGCTTATGGCTACACCTTC. Its translation: CAWSVRGFKAYGYTF.

This chain links TRBV27 with TRBJ2-7; D is undetermined. The CDR3 is 12 amino acids. The V and J ends lost 3 bases and 9 bases respectively, with 12 bases between them. In germline, CDR1 is MNHEY, CDR2 SMNVEV (reference sequence). This CDR3 reads CASSFPAGRQYF. CDR3 nucleotide sequence: TGTGCCAGCAGTTTCCCAGCTGGTAGGCAGTACTTC.

A single count supports this clone. The CDR3 protein is CASSPTDINTEAFF. The CDR3 nucleotides are TGCGCCAGCAGCCCGACAGACATCAACACTGAAGCTTTCTTT. This chain uses TRBV5-1 with TRBJ1-1, with D perhaps matching TRBD1 (5 bases). The germline gives CDR1 SGHRS, CDR2 YFSETQ. The length of the CDR3 is 14 residues. Trimming cost V 4 bases and J 2 bases, with 12 bases left between them.

The chain combines TRBV6-1 with TRBJ2-1; D ambiguous. This CDR3 has 16 residues. Per germline, CDR1 MNHNS and CDR2 SASEGT. The germline V and J ends were trimmed by 2 bases and 3 bases, with 14 bases remaining between them. The CDR3 DNA reads TGTGCCAGCAGTGAACGAGAGGCAGGCTACTACAATGAGCAGTTCTTC. This sequence encodes CASSEREAGYYNEQFF.

The gene calls are TRBV5-1 and TRBJ2-1; the match to TRBD2 covers 13 bases. V was clipped by 3 bases and J by 8 bases; unmatched bases: 14. Germline V gene data show CDR1 as SGHRS and CDR2 as YFSETQ. The CDR3 is 18 amino acids. CDR3 sequence: CASSSGLAGYVVTYEQFF. The CDR3 bases are TGCGCCAGCAGCTCGGGACTAGCGGGGTACGTTGTTACTTATGAGCAGTTCTTC.

The chain combines TRBV6-6 with TRBJ2-7; D is ambiguous. CDR1 and CDR2 from the germline V gene are MNHNY and SVGAGI (reference sequence). The length of the CDR3 is 13 residues. Trimming removed 7 bases from V and 3 bases from J, with 13 bases in between. Written as DNA, the CDR3 is TGTGCCAGCATTCGGACGGACGGCTACGAGCAGTACTTC. Translation: CASIRTDGYEQYF.

The chain joins TRBV7-9 to TRBJ2-1, with no clear D. CDR1 SEHNR and CDR2 FQNEAQ come from the germline V gene (reference sequence). The CDR3 contains 13 residues. V was cut by 6 bases and J by 3 bases, with 9 bases left in between. CDR3 nucleotide sequence: TGTGCCAGCAGGGGGTCCATCTACAATGAGCAGTTCTTC. Translating it yields CASRGSIYNEQFF.

This sequence joins TRBV5-1 and TRBJ2-2; TRBD2 aligns across 7 bases. This CDR3 has 15 amino acids. With 4 bases clipped from V and 6 bases from J, the junction kept 9 bases outside the gene matches. Germline V lookup: CDR1 SGHRS, CDR2 YFSETQ. CDR3 DNA: TGCGCCAGCAGCCCCATGGCGGGAGAGCCCGGGGAGCTGTTTTTT. This translates into CASSPMAGEPGELFF.

V is TRBV28 and J is TRBJ2-1; 14 bases fit TRBD2. Losses at the gene ends were 5 bases for V and 1 base for J; bases not matched to a gene: 10. Germline CDR1 MDHEN, CDR2 SYDVKM. The CDR3 contains 19 residues. The CDR3 loop reads CASSRGLAGGLNSYNEQFF. CDR3 DNA sequence: TGTGCCAGCAGTCGAGGACTAGCGGGAGGCCTAAATTCCTACAATGAGCAGTTCTTC.

The V and J genes are TRBV6-5 and TRBJ2-3; 7 bases agree with TRBD1. The CDR3 spans 14 residues. The trim removed 2 bases at V and 8 bases at J, leaving 7 bases unmatched. Germline CDR1 and CDR2: MNHEY and SVGAGI. The CDR3 loop is CASSYVLQGTTQYF. The CDR3 coding sequence is TGTGCCAGCAGTTACGTGCTACAGGGGACTACGCAGTATTTT.

This chain uses TRBV5-1 with TRBJ2-3, with D perhaps TRBD1 (5 bases). CDR3 length: 15 amino acids. CDR1 and CDR2 (germline): SGHRS, YFSETQ. V was shortened by 1 base and J by 3 bases, with 12 bases between the two germline ends. The CDR3 DNA reads TGCGCCAGCAGCTTGTTAGTTTCAGGGACAGATACGCAGTATTTT. Protein: CASSLLVSGTDTQYF.

V usage is TRBV11-2 and J usage is TRBJ2-1, with D uncertain. The CDR3 is 15 amino acids. Trimming left V 1 base short and J 2 bases short, with 9 bases between. The germline gives CDR1 SGHAT, CDR2 FQNNGV. CDR3 in DNA: TGTGCCAGCAGCTTAGTCCACAGCACCTACAATGAGCAGTTCTTC. Encoded protein: CASSLVHSTYNEQFF. Combining the CDR3 with reference TRBV11-2 and TRBJ2-1 gives the whole variable domain EAGVAQSPRYKIIEKRQSVAFWCNPISGHATLYWYQQILGQGPKLLIQFQNNGVVDDSQLPKDRFSAERLKGVDSTLKIQPAKLEDSAVYLCASSLVHSTYNEQFFGPGTRLTVL.

V is TRBV5-1 and J is TRBJ2-1, with a weak D call TRBD1 (6 bases). The CDR3 runs 16 residues. The V and J ends lost 2 bases and 4 bases respectively, with 16 bases between them. Germline loops: CDR1 SGHRS, CDR2 YFSETQ. The CDR3 DNA is TGCGCCAGCAGCTTCGGCGCCAGGGGTACTTACAATGAGCAGTTCTTC. Translated, it gives CASSFGARGTYNEQFF.

The genes are TRBV7-6 and TRBJ2-6; a possible D gene is TRBD2 (5 bases). Germline V CDR1 and CDR2: SGHVS, FNYEAQ. Trimming left V 2 bases short and J 4 bases short, with 18 bases between. CDR3 length: 18 residues. The CDR3 here is CASSLLARLPGGANVLTF. The CDR3 DNA sequence: TGTGCCAGCAGCTTACTCGCCCGGCTGCCGGGAGGGGCCAACGTCCTGACTTTC.